Sequencing of this TCR beta chain was carried out in a study of blood T cells in healthy people across ages. The authors ran a second PCR of about 7 to 11 cycles using a sample-barcoded 5' primer and a J-beta primer mix. A template-switch adaptor with 12 random nucleotides tagged each cDNA molecule. There were at least 3 million CDR3-containing paired-end reads obtained from each sample. MiXCR, run by TCRdb on the 5' RACE reads, gives a single entry per CDR3 protein. The sample has about 1.4 million distinct CDR3 sequences; roughly 59% are singletons. Of note for this clonotype: No antigen is known for it.

Study results and caveats: Those diversity estimates obtained from one million T cells were thought to be underestimates.

The draw of peripheral blood yielded approximately 10 milliliters from each donor. Input material: blood. This clonotype was sampled from a man younger than 35 in good health.

The CDR3 DNA sequence: TGTGCCAGCAGCGCGCTTGTGGCCCAAACTGAAGCTTTCTTT. Its protein is CASSALVAQTEAFF. This sequence joins TRBV2 and TRBJ1-1; D gene ambiguous. V dropped 6 bases and J dropped 5 bases, with 16 bases sitting between them. Germline V gene sequence: CDR1 SNHLY, CDR2 FYNNEI. The CDR3 totals 14 residues.